A selection of T cell receptor beta chains follows, all from one sample in a study of identical twins. In TCRdb, the 5' RACE reads were re-called with MiXCR into one record per CDR3 protein. The table lists some 97,000 distinct CDR3 sequences, roughly 6% of them singletons. The sequencing input was memory T cells sorted from blood. Source of these receptors: a woman between 50 and 59 years old in good health. CDR3s leave out the opening cysteine and the closing phenylalanine or tryptophan. Each record gives: V gene, clone size, CDR3 length, CDR3 protein. Only part of the rows carry a size: once, few, many, or a class if the clone is expanded.

TRBV12-3/TRBV12-4	many	13	ASSPQGGGVTEQF
TRBV24-1	many	10	ATSDAVYGYT
TRBV6-1	few	10	ASSVLSYEQY
TRBV25-1	few	14	ASSEALRQGPYEQY
TRBV29-1	many	10	SVEVGRAGYT
TRBV29-1	many	9	SVEFYNEQF
TRBV20-1	NA	11	SASAGFNQPQH
TRBV7-9	few	13	ASSLVAPRYNEQF
TRBV3-1	many	12	ASSFGLAKGELF
TRBV30	many	11	AWSVGLGTEAF
TRBV7-2	many	16	ASSPRGGTDRVSGKLF
TRBV4-1	few	11	ASSPGAANEQF
TRBV28	many	12	ASSLQQISDTQY
TRBV6-5	many	11	ASSSDRNYGYT
TRBV29-1	many	13	SVEKSGTGDEKLF
TRBV3-1	many	11	ASSQEYRNEQF
TRBV5-1	many	11	ASGQGPGGTQY
TRBV3-1	many	12	ASSQDVVGWEQY
TRBV12-3/TRBV12-4	NA	11	ASTPRSSNEQF
TRBV11-2	many	11	ASSATRGGELF
TRBV11-3	many	10	ASSLENSPLH
TRBV11-2	NA	10	ASSSSGNEQY
TRBV3-1	many	11	ASSQGQGLEQF
TRBV5-1	many	13	ASSPTGTLNQPQH
TRBV27	NA	12	ASSLLDRVAEQF
TRBV29-1	NA	12	SAGLGSVGTTQH
TRBV20-1	many	14	SARTQAGGTYNEQF
TRBV11-2	few	13	ASTQEGGSYNEQF
TRBV4-1	few	15	ASSLRLGRGANEKLF
TRBV7-9	NA	12	ASSLAGTPEKLF
TRBV4-1	many	13	ASSQDMGGLGTQY
TRBV30	NA	11	AWELRGKGGYT
TRBV20-1	many	17	SARGVPGQGEPVNTEAF
TRBV27	many	10	ASSKQGYEQF
TRBV18	many	14	ASSERAPFSGNTIY
TRBV14	few	9	ATAVENTIY
TRBV6-1	few	11	ASSEARGSPLH
TRBV25-1	many	14	ASRSPGSHRGAEAF
TRBV20-1	few	12	SAVAGAWDNEQF
TRBV19	many	13	ASSIQGRDYNEQF
TRBV6-2/TRBV6-3	few	14	ASSYSSKEMNTEAF
TRBV19	NA	13	ASSIAGGPNNEQF
TRBV11-2	many	15	ASSKTSGSLGGNEQF